The 20 T cell receptor beta chains below were found in one sample sequenced in a study of cytotoxic CD8 clonotypes in ibrutinib-treated CLL. TCRdb's table, derived via immunoSEQ multiplex PCR, lists solely in-frame clones and lacks some. The data show a few hundred thousand clones, 67% seen once. The sequencing used PBMCs, collected after 36 months of ibrutinib treatment. The source of these receptors is a human donor with chronic lymphocytic leukemia.

The chain employs TRBV4-1 and TRBJ1-6, with a weak D call TRBD1 (5 bases). V was clipped by 1 base and J by 7 bases, with 8 bases between them. The CDR3 has 14 amino acids. CDR1 and CDR2 (germline): MGHRA, YSYEKL. CDR3 nucleotide sequence: TGCGCCAGCAGCCAAGTAGGGGCCAATTCACCCCTCCACTTT. Protein sequence: CASSQVGANSPLHF.

The J gene is TRBJ2-2, the V gene TRBV29-1; possibly TRBD2 for D (6 bases). The CDR3 is 14 residues long. Trimming stripped 4 bases from V and 5 bases from J, with 14 bases between. Germline CDR1 is SQVTM and CDR2 is ANQGSEA. DNA of the CDR3: TGCAGCGTTGGCGGGGACCGTCTAACCGGGGAGCTGTTTTTT. It translates to CSVGGDRLTGELFF.

This clone was recorded a few times. The J gene is TRBJ1-1, the V gene TRBV5-1; D is unresolved. V lost 4 bases to trimming and J lost 1 base, with 14 bases between them. Germline V gene lookup returns CDR1 SGHRS and CDR2 YFSETQ. There are 15 residues in the CDR3. The CDR3 region is CASSLRAETNTEAFF. Here the CDR3 DNA reads TGCGCCAGCAGCCTTCGGGCAGAGACGAACACTGAAGCTTTCTTT. Drawing the rest from reference TRBV5-1 and TRBJ1-1, the complete variable domain is KAGVTQTPRYLIKTRGQQVTLSCSPISGHRSVSWYQQTPGQGLQFLFEYFSETQRNKGNFPGRFSGRQFSNSRSEMNVSTLELGDSALYLCASSLRAETNTEAFFGQGTRLTVV.

V usage is TRBV5-1 and J usage is TRBJ2-3, with 10 bases matching TRBD2. CDR3 length: 16 residues. J gave up 0 bases and V 5 bases, and 6 bases lay outside the gene matches. Germline V gives CDR1 SGHRS, CDR2 YFSETQ. The chain's CDR3 is CASRYGLADSTDTQYF. CDR3 DNA: TGCGCCAGCAGATACGGACTAGCGGATAGCACAGATACGCAGTATTTT.

V is TRBV27 and J is TRBJ1-2; D is unclear. Germline V gene data show CDR1 as MNHEY and CDR2 as SMNVEV (reference sequence). The CDR3 is 14 residues long. V gave up 4 bases and J gave up 5 bases, with 14 bases separating them. CDR3 in amino acids: CASSSPGPSYGYTF. CDR3 nucleotides: TGTGCCAGCAGTTCGCCCGGGCCCTCATATGGCTACACCTTC.

The chain couples TRBV10-3 to TRBJ1-5; 8 bases align to TRBD1. The CDR3 extends over 16 amino acids. Trimming cost V 4 bases and J 2 bases; bases outside gene matches: 7. In germline, CDR1 is ENHRY, CDR2 SYGVKD. Here the CDR3 DNA reads TGTGCCATCAGTGCATCCGGACAGGGTGGCAATCAGCCCCAGCATTTT. Translation: CAISASGQGGNQPQHF.

This clone was seen only a few times. The sample holds other DNA sequences that translate to the same CDR3. The chain combines TRBV2 with TRBJ2-7, with D tentatively TRBD2 (6 bases). In germline, CDR1 is SNHLY, CDR2 FYNNEI. V was clipped by 8 bases and J by 3 bases, with 8 bases between them. CDR3 length: 11 amino acids. CDR3 bases: TGTGCCAGCCGGGAGAGCTACGAGCAGTACTTC. This encodes CASRESYEQYF. Based on the CDR3 plus reference TRBV2 and TRBJ2-7, the full variable domain is EPEVTQTPSHQVTQMGQEVILRCVPISNHLYFYWYRQILGQKVEFLVSFYNNEISEKSEIFDDQFSVERPDGSNFTLKIRSTKLEDSAMYFCASRESYEQYFGPGTRLTVT.

The chain is built from TRBV4-1 and TRBJ1-1; D gene ambiguous. There are 13 residues in the CDR3. The germline gives CDR1 MGHRA, CDR2 YSYEKL. Trimming removed 3 bases at V and 6 bases at J, with 11 bases between. Written as DNA, the CDR3 is TGCGCCAGCAGCCAGATGGGGAGCGCTGAAGCTTTCTTT. Encoded protein: CASSQMGSAEAFF.

The J gene is TRBJ2-3, the V gene TRBV5-1, with D perhaps TRBD1 or TRBD2 (5 bases each). Germline V lookup: CDR1 SGHRS, CDR2 YFSETQ. The CDR3 has 15 residues. V gave up 6 bases and J gave up 0 bases, with 14 bases separating them. Written as DNA, the CDR3 is TGCGCCAGCAAGGGGAGATTCGCTAGCACAGATACGCAGTATTTT. The encoded protein is CASKGRFASTDTQYF.

The chain employs TRBV25-1 and TRBJ1-2; D not resolved. Deletions cut 7 bases from V and 2 bases from J, with 11 bases between. The germline V gene has CDR1 MGHDK and CDR2 SYGVNS. The CDR3 loop spans 13 amino acids. CDR3 sequence reads: CASTDGGNYGYTF. DNA for the CDR3: TGTGCCAGCACCGACGGAGGGAACTATGGCTACACCTTC.

The chain recombines TRBV11-2 with TRBJ1-1, with 8 bases identical to TRBD1. The J segment lost 2 bases and the V segment lost 1 base, leaving 3 bases of the junction unmatched. The CDR3 loop spans 15 amino acids. Germline V lookup: CDR1 SGHAT, CDR2 FQNNGV. CDR3 DNA: TGTGCCAGCAGCTTAGGTGGGACAGGAAACACTGAAGCTTTCTTT. Amino acids: CASSLGGTGNTEAFF.

This clone was seen once. This chain links TRBV7-9 with TRBJ2-1; 14 nucleotides match TRBD2. Germline loops: CDR1 SEHNR, CDR2 FQNEAQ (reference sequence). The junction had 11 bases not matched to a gene; V was cut back by 5 bases and J by 5 bases. This CDR3 is 18 amino acids long. The CDR3 coding sequence is TGTGCCAGCAGCAAGACTAGCGGGAGGGCCTTTTCAGACAATGAGCAGTTCTTC. Translation: CASSKTSGRAFSDNEQFF.

The rearrangement uses TRBV5-1 and TRBJ2-7, with D possibly being TRBD2 (5 bases). In germline, CDR1 is SGHRS, CDR2 YFSETQ. The CDR3 consists of 14 residues. V was clipped by 0 bases and J by 0 bases, with 7 bases between them. The CDR3 DNA is TGCGCCAGCAGCTTGGGGGGAGACTCCTACGAGCAGTACTTC. It codes for CASSLGGDSYEQYF.

In DNA, the CDR3 is TGCGCCAGCAGCTACGGTGGAGGGAGCTCCTACAATGAGCAGTTCTTC. It yields the protein CASSYGGGSSYNEQFF. The chain employs TRBV4-1 and TRBJ2-1; possible D gene TRBD2, 6 bases. In germline, CDR1 is MGHRA, CDR2 YSYEKL. The CDR3 loop spans 16 amino acids. V was pared by 5 bases and J by 0 bases, with 14 bases between.

This chain joins TRBV19 and TRBJ1-2; D might be TRBD1 (5 bases). The CDR3 sequence is 15 residues long. Germline V gene lookup returns CDR1 LNHDA and CDR2 SQIVND (reference sequence). V lost 0 bases and J lost 3, with 11 bases in between. In nucleotides, the CDR3 is TGTGCCAGTAGTATAGATCCAGACAGAGACTATGGCTACACCTTC. Its protein is CASSIDPDRDYGYTF.

The V and J genes are TRBV28 and TRBJ1-1; 7 nucleotides line up with TRBD1. CDR3 size: 14 residues. Trimming took 5 bases from V and 1 from J; bases not matched to a gene: 4. Germline V gene sequence: CDR1 MDHEN, CDR2 SYDVKM. The CDR3 loop is CASSPQGTNTEAFF. The CDR3, as DNA: TGTGCCAGCAGTCCACAGGGGACGAACACTGAAGCTTTCTTT.

This rearrangement joins TRBV6-1 to TRBJ2-7; D is uncertain. V was shortened by 1 base and J by 4 bases, with 8 bases between the two germline ends. This CDR3 spans 13 amino acids. Germline assignment: CDR1 MNHNS and CDR2 SASEGT. Here the CDR3 reads CASSEGFEYEQYF. Here the CDR3 DNA reads TGTGCCAGCAGTGAAGGGTTCGAGTACGAGCAGTACTTC.

This rearrangement joins TRBV2 to TRBJ2-7; D is perhaps TRBD2 (6 bases). CDR3 size: 15 residues. Germline assignment: CDR1 SNHLY and CDR2 FYNNEI. The V end lost 10 bases, the J end lost 5 bases, and 24 bases lay between the germline ends. The CDR3 protein is CATSAGRISNHEQYF. The CDR3 nucleotides are TGTGCCACCTCGGCCGGGAGAATTTCGAATCACGAGCAGTACTTC.

V usage is TRBV6-4 and J usage is TRBJ2-7; the D gene is possibly TRBD2 (5 bases). This CDR3 is built from 18 residues. Trimming took 0 bases from V and 0 from J, leaving 18 bases between them. Germline V gives CDR1 MRHNA, CDR2 SNTAGT. CDR3 protein: CASSDSEGKPHPSYEQYF. For the CDR3, the DNA is TGTGCCAGCAGTGACTCTGAGGGAAAGCCTCACCCCTCCTACGAGCAGTACTTC.

The J gene is TRBJ1-3, the V gene TRBV6-1; unclear D gene. Trimming removed 0 bases at V and 0 bases at J, with 9 bases between. The CDR3 loop spans 16 amino acids. Per germline, CDR1 MNHNS and CDR2 SASEGT. In DNA, the CDR3 is TGTGCCAGCAGTGAAGCCCCCCGTTACTCTGGAAACACCATATATTTT. As protein: CASSEAPRYSGNTIYF.